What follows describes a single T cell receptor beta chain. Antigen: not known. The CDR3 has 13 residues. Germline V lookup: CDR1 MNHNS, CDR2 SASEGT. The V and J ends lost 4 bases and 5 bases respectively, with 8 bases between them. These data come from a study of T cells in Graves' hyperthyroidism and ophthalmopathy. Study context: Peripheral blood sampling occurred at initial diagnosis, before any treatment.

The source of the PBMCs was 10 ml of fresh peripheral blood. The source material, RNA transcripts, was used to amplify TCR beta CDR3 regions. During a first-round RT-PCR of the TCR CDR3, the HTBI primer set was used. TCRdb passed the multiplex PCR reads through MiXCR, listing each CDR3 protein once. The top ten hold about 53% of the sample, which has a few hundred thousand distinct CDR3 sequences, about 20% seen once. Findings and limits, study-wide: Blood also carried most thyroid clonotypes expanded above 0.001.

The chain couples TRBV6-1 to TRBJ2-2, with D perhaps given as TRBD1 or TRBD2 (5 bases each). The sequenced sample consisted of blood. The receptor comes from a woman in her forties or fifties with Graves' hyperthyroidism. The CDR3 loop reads CASSGGETGELFF. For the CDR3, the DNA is TGTGCCAGCAGTGGAGGGGAAACCGGGGAGCTGTTTTTT.